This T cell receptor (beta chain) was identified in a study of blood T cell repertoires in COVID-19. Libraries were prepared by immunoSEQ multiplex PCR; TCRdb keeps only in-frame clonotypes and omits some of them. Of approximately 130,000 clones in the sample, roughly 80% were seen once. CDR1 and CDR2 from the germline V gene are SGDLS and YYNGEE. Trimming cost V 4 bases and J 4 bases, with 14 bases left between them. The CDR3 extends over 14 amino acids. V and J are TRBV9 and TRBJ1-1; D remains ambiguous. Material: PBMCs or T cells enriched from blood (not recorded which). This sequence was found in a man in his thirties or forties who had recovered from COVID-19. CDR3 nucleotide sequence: TGTGCCAGCAGCCAAGAGGGCAGGAGCACTGAAGCTTTCTTT. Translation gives CASSQEGRSTEAFF.